These T cell receptor beta chains were read from a single sample in a study of blood T cell repertoires in COVID-19. Produced via immunoSEQ multiplex PCR; TCRdb's table is partial and in-frame only. The profile covers almost 250,000 clones, with roughly 88% appearing a single time and approximately 6.2% taken by the ten largest. The specimen was peripheral blood. These receptors were obtained from a woman older than 75 with COVID-19, enrolled during active disease. Both conserved end residues are part of each CDR3. Fields, in order: D gene, J gene, V gene, clone size, CDR3 protein, CDR3 DNA. D genes are given only for firm matches. Clone size is not always given. Where it is, it says once, few, many or a class for expanded clones.

TRBD1	TRBJ1-3	TRBV10-2	.	CATNGGTASGNTIYF	TGCGCCACCAATGGAGGGACAGCCTCTGGAAACACCATATATTTT
.	TRBJ2-1	TRBV7-3	once	CASSSDSSSYNEQFF	TGTGCCAGCAGCTCGGACAGCAGCTCCTACAATGAGCAGTTCTTC
TRBD1	TRBJ1-2	TRBV29-1	.	CSAGDRVGYTF	TGCAGCGCCGGGGACAGGGTAGGCTACACCTTC
.	TRBJ1-2	TRBV6-5	.	CASSYSSGGRGYGYTF	TGTGCCAGCAGTTACTCGAGCGGGGGGCGAGGCTATGGCTACACCTTC
TRBD2	TRBJ2-5	TRBV7-7	.	CASSLALAGGKGQETQYF	TGTGCCAGCAGCTTAGCACTAGCGGGGGGAAAAGGTCAAGAGACCCAGTACTTC
.	TRBJ1-2	TRBV21-1	.	CASSKDREDREHGYTF	TGTGCCAGCAGCAAAGATCGGGAGGACAGAGAGCATGGCTACACCTTC
TRBD1	TRBJ2-5	TRBV24-1	.	CATSEAGGAETQYF	TGTGCCACCAGTGAAGCAGGGGGAGCGGAGACCCAGTACTTC
TRBD1	TRBJ1-5	TRBV3-1/TRBV3-2	once	CASSQVLGGNQPQHF	TGTGCCAGCAGCCAAGTATTAGGGGGCAATCAGCCTCAGCATTTT
.	TRBJ2-1	TRBV3-1/TRBV3-2	.	CASSWGDEQFF	TGTGCCAGCAGCTGGGGGGATGAGCAGTTCTTC
TRBD1	TRBJ1-2	TRBV28	.	CASTSGTGVLGYGYTF	TGTGCCAGCACCTCCGGGACAGGGGTTCTTGGCTATGGCTACACCTTC
TRBD1	TRBJ1-2	TRBV7-2	.	CASRNRGLGYTF	TGTGCCAGCAGGAACAGGGGTCTTGGCTACACCTTC
TRBD1	TRBJ1-2	TRBV9	once	CASSVEGQSNYGYTF	TGTGCCAGCAGCGTAGAGGGACAGTCCAACTATGGCTACACCTTC
TRBD2	TRBJ2-1	TRBV27	.	CASSLEGLALDEQFF	TGTGCCAGCAGTTTAGAGGGACTAGCGCTAGATGAGCAGTTCTTC
.	TRBJ2-2	TRBV11-2	once	CASRQQGLDTGELFF	TGTGCCAGCAGACAACAGGGATTGGACACCGGGGAGCTGTTTTTT
TRBD2	TRBJ2-6	TRBV5-1	.	CASSSGGAGANVLTF	TGCGCCAGCAGCTCCGGGGGGGCAGGGGCCAACGTCCTGACTTTC
.	TRBJ1-6	TRBV27	.	CASSLSSGVGSPLHF	TGTGCCAGCAGTTTATCGTCCGGGGTGGGTTCACCCCTCCACTTT
TRBD1	TRBJ1-2	TRBV28	.	CASSFPGQGSSYGYTF	TGTGCCAGCAGTTTTCCGGGACAGGGTTCGAGCTATGGCTACACCTTC
.	TRBJ2-4	TRBV6-1	.	CASSENPDYLNIQYF	TGTGCCAGCAGTGAGAACCCCGACTATTTAAACATTCAGTACTTC
.	TRBJ2-1	TRBV10-3	once	CAISDFPGYEQFF	TGTGCCATCAGTGACTTCCCAGGGTATGAGCAGTTCTTC
.	TRBJ1-5	TRBV28	.	CASSFGQVSNQPQHF	TGTGCCAGCAGTTTTGGGCAGGTTAGCAATCAGCCCCAGCATTTT
TRBD1	TRBJ1-2	TRBV5-4	.	CASTQGGGYGYTF	TGTGCCAGCACCCAAGGGGGCGGCTATGGCTACACCTTC
TRBD1	TRBJ1-5	TRBV5-8	.	CASNQQGFNQPQHF	TGTGCCAGCAACCAACAGGGGTTCAATCAGCCCCAGCATTTT
TRBD1	TRBJ2-7	TRBV7-2	.	CASSRSGTGTYEQYF	TGTGCCAGCAGCCGTTCCGGGACAGGGACCTACGAGCAGTACTTC
.	TRBJ1-1	TRBV30	.	CAWSVAGRTEAFF	TGTGCCTGGAGTGTGGCAGGGCGCACTGAAGCTTTCTTT
TRBD1	TRBJ1-4	TRBV24-1	.	CATSDVGQGGEKLFF	TGTGCCACCAGTGATGTGGGACAGGGCGGAGAAAAACTGTTTTTT
.	TRBJ1-1	TRBV28	.	CASSSYRVGTEAFF	TGTGCCAGCAGTAGTTACAGGGTGGGCACTGAAGCTTTCTTT
TRBD1	TRBJ1-2	TRBV6-5	.	CASTKDRTNYGYTF	TGTGCCAGCACGAAGGACAGGACTAACTATGGCTACACCTTC
.	TRBJ1-2	TRBV28	.	CASRPQGNYGYTF	TGTGCCAGCAGACCGCAGGGGAACTATGGCTACACCTTC
TRBD1	TRBJ1-2	TRBV28	.	CASSFFGQGVYGYTF	TGTGCCAGCAGTTTTTTTGGACAGGGAGTCTATGGCTACACCTTC
.	TRBJ2-2	TRBV5-1	.	CASAIEMSTGELFF	TGCGCCAGCGCAATAGAGATGTCCACCGGGGAGCTGTTTTTT
TRBD1	TRBJ1-2	TRBV6-6	.	CASSSMRGQGTF	TGTGCCAGCAGCTCAATGAGGGGACAGGGCACCTTC
TRBD1	TRBJ1-2	TRBV28	.	CASSYGQGLYGYTF	TGTGCCAGCAGTTATGGACAGGGACTCTATGGCTACACCTTC
TRBD1	TRBJ2-5	TRBV7-2	few	CASSLGTGGVYQETQYF	TGTGCCAGCAGCTTAGGCACAGGGGGCGTATACCAAGAGACCCAGTACTTC
TRBD1	TRBJ1-5	TRBV6-6	once	CASSLGTDYYSNQPQHF	TGTGCCAGCAGTCTCGGGACAGACTATTATAGCAATCAGCCCCAGCATTTT
.	TRBJ2-1	TRBV3-1/TRBV3-2	.	CASSPGSFYNEQFF	TGTGCCAGCAGCCCCGGTAGTTTCTACAATGAGCAGTTCTTC
TRBD2	TRBJ2-2	TRBV5-1	.	CASSLVGLAGTGELFF	TGCGCCAGCAGCTTGGTGGGACTAGCGGGGACCGGGGAGCTGTTTTTT
TRBD1	TRBJ1-1	TRBV18	few	CASSPKIQGANTEAFF	TGTGCCAGCTCACCAAAGATACAGGGGGCTAACACTGAAGCTTTCTTT
.	TRBJ2-7	TRBV5-6	.	CASSSAYEQYF	TGTGCCAGCAGCTCAGCCTACGAGCAGTACTTC
TRBD1	TRBJ2-7	TRBV12-3/TRBV12-4	once	CASSTTGGYEQYF	TGTGCCAGCAGTACGACAGGGGGCTACGAGCAGTACTTC
TRBD1	TRBJ2-1	TRBV18	.	CASSPGTVYNEQFF	TGTGCCAGCTCACCAGGGACAGTCTACAATGAGCAGTTCTTC
.	TRBJ2-5	TRBV18	.	CASSSTTGSGETQYF	TGTGCCAGCTCATCAACGACCGGGTCGGGAGAGACCCAGTACTTC
TRBD1	TRBJ2-5	TRBV28	.	CASSPLRGLPETQYF	TGTGCCAGCAGTCCCCTCAGGGGGCTGCCGGAGACCCAGTACTTC
.	TRBJ2-1	TRBV28	.	CASSPSGRGHNEQFF	TGTGCCAGCAGTCCTTCAGGCAGGGGCCACAATGAGCAGTTCTTC
.	TRBJ1-3	TRBV4-1	.	CASSQELAFSGNTIYF	TGCGCCAGCAGCCAAGAACTAGCCTTTAGTGGAAACACCATATATTTT
.	TRBJ1-1	TRBV5-6	few	CASSFEGGSAFF	TGTGCCAGCAGCTTCGAGGGGGGGTCGGCTTTCTTT
.	TRBJ2-5	TRBV5-6	.	CASSLELYQETQYF	TGTGCCAGCAGCTTGGAACTCTACCAAGAGACCCAGTACTTC
TRBD1	TRBJ2-5	TRBV18	.	CASSPTGVEKETQYF	TGTGCCAGCTCACCTACAGGGGTGGAGAAAGAGACCCAGTACTTC
TRBD1	TRBJ2-5	TRBV24-1	.	CATSDLSRGLETQYF	TGTGCCACCAGTGATTTGTCCAGGGGGTTAGAGACCCAGTACTTC
.	TRBJ1-2	TRBV28	.	CASRKPGPGEGYTF	TGTGCCAGCAGGAAACCGGGCCCCGGGGAGGGCTACACCTTC
.	TRBJ2-3	TRBV18	.	CASSTLEGADTQYF	TGTGCCAGCTCTACACTAGAGGGAGCAGATACGCAGTATTTT
.	TRBJ1-1	TRBV20-1	once	CSAVGDTEAFF	TGCAGTGCTGTAGGGGACACTGAAGCTTTCTTT
.	TRBJ2-6	TRBV18	.	CASSAVGANVLTF	TGTGCCAGCTCGGCTGTGGGGGCCAACGTCCTGACTTTC
.	TRBJ2-1	TRBV7-3	.	CASRPGPGGHEQFF	TGTGCCAGCAGGCCGGGCCCCGGAGGGCATGAGCAGTTCTTC
.	TRBJ1-2	TRBV6-5	.	CASSFRDFNSGYTF	TGTGCCAGCAGTTTCAGGGACTTTAACTCTGGCTACACCTTC
.	TRBJ1-1	TRBV19	.	CASSLTDNTEAFF	TGTGCCAGTAGTTTGACTGATAACACTGAAGCTTTCTTT